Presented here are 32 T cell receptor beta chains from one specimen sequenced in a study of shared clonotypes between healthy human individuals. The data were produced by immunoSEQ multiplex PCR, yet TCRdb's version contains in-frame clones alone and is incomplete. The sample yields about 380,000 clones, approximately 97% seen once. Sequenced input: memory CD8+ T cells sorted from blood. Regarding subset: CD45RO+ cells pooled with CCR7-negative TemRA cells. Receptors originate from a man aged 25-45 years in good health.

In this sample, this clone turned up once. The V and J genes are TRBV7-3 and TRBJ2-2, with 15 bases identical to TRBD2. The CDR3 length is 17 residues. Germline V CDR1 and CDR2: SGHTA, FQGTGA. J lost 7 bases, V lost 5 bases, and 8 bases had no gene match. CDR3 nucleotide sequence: TGTGCCAGCAGCCCCGGACTAGCGGGAGGGTCGGGCGGGGAGCTGTTTTTT. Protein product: CASSPGLAGGSGGELFF.

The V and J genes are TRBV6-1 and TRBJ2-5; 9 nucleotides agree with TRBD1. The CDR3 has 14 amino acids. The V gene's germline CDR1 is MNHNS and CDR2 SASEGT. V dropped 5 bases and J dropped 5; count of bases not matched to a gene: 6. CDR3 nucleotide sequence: TGTGCCAGCAGTCGGGACAGGGTGTTGGAGACCCAGTACTTC. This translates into CASSRDRVLETQYF.

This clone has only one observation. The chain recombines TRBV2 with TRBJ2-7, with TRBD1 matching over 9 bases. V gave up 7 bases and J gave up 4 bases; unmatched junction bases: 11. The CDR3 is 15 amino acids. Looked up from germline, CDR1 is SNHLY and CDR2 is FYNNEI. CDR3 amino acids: CASNLEGQGTYEQYF. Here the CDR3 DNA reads TGTGCCAGCAACCTGGAGGGACAGGGCACATACGAGCAGTACTTC. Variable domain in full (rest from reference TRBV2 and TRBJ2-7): EPEVTQTPSHQVTQMGQEVILRCVPISNHLYFYWYRQILGQKVEFLVSFYNNEISEKSEIFDDQFSVERPDGSNFTLKIRSTKLEDSAMYFCASNLEGQGTYEQYFGPGTRLTVT.

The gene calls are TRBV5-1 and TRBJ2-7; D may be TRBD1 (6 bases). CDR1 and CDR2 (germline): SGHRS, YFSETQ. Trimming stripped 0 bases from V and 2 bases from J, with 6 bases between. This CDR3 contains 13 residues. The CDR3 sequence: CASSLEGAYEQYF. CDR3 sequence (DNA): TGCGCCAGCAGCTTGGAGGGGGCCTACGAGCAGTACTTC. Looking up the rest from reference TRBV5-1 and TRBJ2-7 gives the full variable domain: KAGVTQTPRYLIKTRGQQVTLSCSPISGHRSVSWYQQTPGQGLQFLFEYFSETQRNKGNFPGRFSGRQFSNSRSEMNVSTLELGDSALYLCASSLEGAYEQYFGPGTRLTVT.

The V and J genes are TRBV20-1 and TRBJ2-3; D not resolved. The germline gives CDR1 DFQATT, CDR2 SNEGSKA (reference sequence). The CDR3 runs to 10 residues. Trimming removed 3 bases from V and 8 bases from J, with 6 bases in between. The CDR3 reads CSASISTQYF. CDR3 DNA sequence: TGCAGTGCTAGCATCAGTACGCAGTATTTT.

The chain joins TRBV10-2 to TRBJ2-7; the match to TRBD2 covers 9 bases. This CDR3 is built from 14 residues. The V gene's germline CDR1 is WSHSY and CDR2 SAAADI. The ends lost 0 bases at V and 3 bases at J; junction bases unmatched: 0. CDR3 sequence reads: CASSESSGSYEQYF. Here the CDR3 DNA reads TGCGCCAGCAGTGAGTCTAGCGGGAGCTACGAGCAGTACTTC.

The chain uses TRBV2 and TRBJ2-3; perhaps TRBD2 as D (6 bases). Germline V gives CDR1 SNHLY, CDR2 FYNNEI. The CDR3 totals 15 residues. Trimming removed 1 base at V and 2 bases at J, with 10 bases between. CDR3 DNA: TGTGCCAGCAGTGAAGGAGGGAGGCCCACAGATACGCAGTATTTT. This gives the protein CASSEGGRPTDTQYF.

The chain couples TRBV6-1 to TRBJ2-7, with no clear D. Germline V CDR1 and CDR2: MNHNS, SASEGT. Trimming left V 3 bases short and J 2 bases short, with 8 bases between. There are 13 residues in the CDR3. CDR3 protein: CASSETQTYEQYF. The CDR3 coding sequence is TGTGCCAGCAGTGAGACACAAACCTACGAGCAGTACTTC.

In nucleotides, the CDR3 is TGTGCCAGCAGCTTGGGGGCACCTAATGAAAAACTGTTTTTT. It is translated as CASSLGAPNEKLFF. The chain joins TRBV5-6 to TRBJ1-4; D not resolved. V gave up 0 bases and J gave up 3 bases, with 6 bases separating them. This CDR3 spans 14 amino acids. In germline, CDR1 is SGHDT, CDR2 YYEEEE.

The CDR3 protein is CASSKGRNRVPFYEQYF. The CDR3 DNA reads TGTGCCAGCAGCAAAGGAAGGAACAGGGTTCCTTTCTACGAGCAGTACTTC. The genes are TRBV21-1 and TRBJ2-7; the D call in the table, TRBD1, was not verified against the DNA. TRBV21-1 is termed a pseudogene. CDR3 size: 17 residues.

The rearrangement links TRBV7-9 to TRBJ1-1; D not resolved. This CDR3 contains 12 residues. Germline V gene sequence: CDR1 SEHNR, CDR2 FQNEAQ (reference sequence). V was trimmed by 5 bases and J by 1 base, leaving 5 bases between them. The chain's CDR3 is CASSGWNTEAFF. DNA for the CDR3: TGTGCCAGCAGCGGGTGGAACACTGAAGCTTTCTTT.

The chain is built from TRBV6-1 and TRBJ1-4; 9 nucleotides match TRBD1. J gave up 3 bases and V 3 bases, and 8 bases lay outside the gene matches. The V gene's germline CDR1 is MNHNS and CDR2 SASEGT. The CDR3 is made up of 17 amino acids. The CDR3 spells CASSDLGQGHPNEKLFF. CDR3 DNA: TGTGCCAGCAGTGATCTAGGACAGGGGCACCCTAATGAAAAACTGTTTTTT.

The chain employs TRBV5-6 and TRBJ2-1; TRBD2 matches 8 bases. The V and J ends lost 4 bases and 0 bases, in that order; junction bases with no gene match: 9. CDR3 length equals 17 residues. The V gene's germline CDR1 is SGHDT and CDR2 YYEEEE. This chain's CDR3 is CASSPYPGTSSYNEQFF. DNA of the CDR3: TGTGCCAGCAGCCCTTACCCCGGGACTAGCTCCTACAATGAGCAGTTCTTC.

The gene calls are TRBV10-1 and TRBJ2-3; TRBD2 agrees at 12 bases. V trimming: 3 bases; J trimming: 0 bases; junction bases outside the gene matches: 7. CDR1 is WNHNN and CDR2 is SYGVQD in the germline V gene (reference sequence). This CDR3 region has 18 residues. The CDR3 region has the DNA TGCGCCAGCAGTGACGAAACTAGCGGGAGGATGAGCACAGATACGCAGTATTTT. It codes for CASSDETSGRMSTDTQYF.

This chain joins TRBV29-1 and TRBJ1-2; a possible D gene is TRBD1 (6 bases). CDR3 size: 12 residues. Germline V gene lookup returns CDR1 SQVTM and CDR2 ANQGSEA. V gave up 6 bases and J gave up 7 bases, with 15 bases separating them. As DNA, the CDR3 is TGCAGCGTCCTCTGGGGGGCTGGTGGCTACACCTTC. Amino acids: CSVLWGAGGYTF.

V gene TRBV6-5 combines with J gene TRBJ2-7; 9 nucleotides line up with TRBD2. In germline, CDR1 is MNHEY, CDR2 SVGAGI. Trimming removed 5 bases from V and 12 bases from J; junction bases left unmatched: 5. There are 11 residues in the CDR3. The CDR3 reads CASSPGTSLYF. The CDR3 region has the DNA TGTGCCAGCAGTCCCGGGACTAGCCTGTACTTC.

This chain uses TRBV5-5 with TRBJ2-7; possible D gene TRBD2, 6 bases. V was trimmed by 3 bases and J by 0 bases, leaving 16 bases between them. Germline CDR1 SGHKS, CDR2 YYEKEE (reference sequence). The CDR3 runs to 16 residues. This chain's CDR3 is CASSYIGGRSSYEQYF. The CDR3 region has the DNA TGTGCCAGCAGCTACATCGGGGGTAGAAGCTCCTACGAGCAGTACTTC.

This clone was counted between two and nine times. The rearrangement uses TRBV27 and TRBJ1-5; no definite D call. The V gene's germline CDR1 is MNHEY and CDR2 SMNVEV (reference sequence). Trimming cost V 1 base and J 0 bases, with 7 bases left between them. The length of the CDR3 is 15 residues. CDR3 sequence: CASSLFGISNQPQHF. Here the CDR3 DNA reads TGTGCCAGCAGTTTATTCGGGATTAGCAATCAGCCCCAGCATTTT.

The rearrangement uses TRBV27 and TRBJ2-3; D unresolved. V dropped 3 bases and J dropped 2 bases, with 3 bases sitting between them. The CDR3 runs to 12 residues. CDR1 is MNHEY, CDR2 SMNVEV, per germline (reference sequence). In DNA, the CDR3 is TGTGCCAGCAGTTTCCTCACAGATACGCAGTATTTT. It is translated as CASSFLTDTQYF.

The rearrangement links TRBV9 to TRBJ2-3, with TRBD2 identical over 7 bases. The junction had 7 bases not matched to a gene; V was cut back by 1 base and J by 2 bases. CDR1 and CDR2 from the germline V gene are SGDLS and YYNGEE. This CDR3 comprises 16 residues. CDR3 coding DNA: TGTGCCAGCAGCGTACGACCGGGACTATACACAGATACGCAGTATTTT. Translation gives CASSVRPGLYTDTQYF.

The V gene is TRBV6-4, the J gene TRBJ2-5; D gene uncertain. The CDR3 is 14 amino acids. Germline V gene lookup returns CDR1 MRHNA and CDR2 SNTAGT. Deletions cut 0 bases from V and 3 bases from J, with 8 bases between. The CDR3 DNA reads TGTGCCAGCAGTGACTCTTGGGCGGAAGAGACCCAGTACTTC. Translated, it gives CASSDSWAEETQYF.

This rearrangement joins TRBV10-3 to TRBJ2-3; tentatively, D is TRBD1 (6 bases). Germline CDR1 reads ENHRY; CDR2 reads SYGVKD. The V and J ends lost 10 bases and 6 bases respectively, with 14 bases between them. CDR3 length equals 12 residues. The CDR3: CATGAERDTQYF. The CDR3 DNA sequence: TGTGCCACAGGGGCGGAGAGGGATACGCAGTATTTT.

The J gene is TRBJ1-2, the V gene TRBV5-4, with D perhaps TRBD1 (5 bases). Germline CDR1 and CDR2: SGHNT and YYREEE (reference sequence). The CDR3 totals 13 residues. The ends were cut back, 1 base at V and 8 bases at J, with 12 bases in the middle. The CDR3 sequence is CASSLSGDIGYTF. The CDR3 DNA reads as TGTGCCAGCAGCTTGTCGGGGGATATAGGCTACACCTTC.

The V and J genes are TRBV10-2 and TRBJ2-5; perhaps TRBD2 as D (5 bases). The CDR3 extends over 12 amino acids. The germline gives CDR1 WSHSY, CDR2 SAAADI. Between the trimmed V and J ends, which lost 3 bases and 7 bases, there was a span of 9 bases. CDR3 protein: CASSEAGVTQYF. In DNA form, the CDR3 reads TGCGCCAGCAGTGAAGCCGGGGTGACCCAGTACTTC.

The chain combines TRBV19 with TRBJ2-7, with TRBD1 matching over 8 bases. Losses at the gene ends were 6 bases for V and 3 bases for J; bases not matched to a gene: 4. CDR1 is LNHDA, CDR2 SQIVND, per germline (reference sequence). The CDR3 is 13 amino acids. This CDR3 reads CASSMGQVYEQYF. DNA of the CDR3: TGTGCCAGTAGCATGGGACAGGTCTACGAGCAGTACTTC.

CDR3 region: CASSLRGLAGSTDTQYF. The CDR3 bases are TGTGCCAGCAGCTTAAGGGGACTAGCGGGGTCCACAGATACGCAGTATTTT. V and J are TRBV7-3 and TRBJ2-3; the match to TRBD2 covers 13 bases. This CDR3 has 17 residues. V was pared by 1 base and J by 2 bases, with 3 bases of the junction left unmatched. The germline CDR1 and CDR2 sequences are SGHTA and FQGTGA.

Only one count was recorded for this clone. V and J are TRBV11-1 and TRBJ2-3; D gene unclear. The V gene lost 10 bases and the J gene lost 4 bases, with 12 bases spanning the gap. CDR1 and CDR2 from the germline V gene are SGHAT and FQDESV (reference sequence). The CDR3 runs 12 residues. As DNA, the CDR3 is TGTGCCACCCGACCCAAGCCAGATACGCAGTATTTT. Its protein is CATRPKPDTQYF.

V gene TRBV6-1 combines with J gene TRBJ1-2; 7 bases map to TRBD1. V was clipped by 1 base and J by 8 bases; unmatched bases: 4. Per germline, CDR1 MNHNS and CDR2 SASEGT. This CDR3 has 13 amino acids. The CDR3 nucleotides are TGTGCCAGCAGTGAAGAGGGGGCGCGAGGCTACACCTTC. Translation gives CASSEEGARGYTF.

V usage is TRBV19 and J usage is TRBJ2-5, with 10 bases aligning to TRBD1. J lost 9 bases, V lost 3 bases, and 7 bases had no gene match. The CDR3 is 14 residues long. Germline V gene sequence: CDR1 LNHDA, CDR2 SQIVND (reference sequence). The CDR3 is CASSIPGQGFAQYF. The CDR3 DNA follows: TGTGCCAGTAGTATTCCGGGACAGGGGTTTGCCCAGTACTTC.

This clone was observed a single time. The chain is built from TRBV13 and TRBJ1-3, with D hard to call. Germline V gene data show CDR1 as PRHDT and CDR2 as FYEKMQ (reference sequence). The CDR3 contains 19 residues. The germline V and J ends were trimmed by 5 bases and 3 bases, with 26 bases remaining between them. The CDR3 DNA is TGTGCCAGCAGCCGGAATCTATTACTGTACCGGGATTTTGGAAACACCATATATTTT. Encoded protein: CASSRNLLLYRDFGNTIYF.

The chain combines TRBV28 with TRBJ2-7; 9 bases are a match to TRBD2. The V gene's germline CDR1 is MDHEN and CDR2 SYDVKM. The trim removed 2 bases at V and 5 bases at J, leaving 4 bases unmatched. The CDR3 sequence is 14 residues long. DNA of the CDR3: TGTGCCAGCAGTTTACTAGCGGGAACCCACGAGCAGTACTTC. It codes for CASSLLAGTHEQYF.

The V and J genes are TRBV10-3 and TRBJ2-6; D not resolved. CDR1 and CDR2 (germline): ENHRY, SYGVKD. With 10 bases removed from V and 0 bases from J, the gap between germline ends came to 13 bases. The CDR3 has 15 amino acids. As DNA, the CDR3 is TGTGCCACCTGTCCTTTAAACTCTGGGGCCAACGTCCTGACTTTC. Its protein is CATCPLNSGANVLTF.